These T cell receptor beta chains were read from a single sample in a study of cytomegalovirus exposure and HLA in healthy donors. Only in-frame clones appear in the TCRdb table, and some are missing; sequencing was by immunoSEQ multiplex PCR. The table has some 140,000 clones, 66% seen once. Input material: PBMCs. These receptors all come from a human donor in good health. Both conserved end residues are part of each CDR3. A D gene is named only where the DNA matches it firmly. Rows may omit the clone size; those that give it use once, few, many or a size class.

TGTGCCAGCAGCCGCGGACAGTTCGGAAACACTGAAGCTTTCTTT	CASSRGQFGNTEAFF	.	TRBV4-2	TRBJ1-1	.
TGTGCCAGCAGTACTAGCGGGGACTCCTACAATGAGCAGTTCTTC	CASSTSGDSYNEQFF	TRBD2	TRBV7-2	TRBJ2-1	.
TGTGCCAGCAGTTACCTAACAGGGGGCATTAACACCGGGGAGCTGTTTTTT	CASSYLTGGINTGELFF	TRBD1	TRBV28	TRBJ2-2	.
TGTGCCAGTCTCCCCCCAGGGTCGTTGAACACCGGGGAGCTGTTTTTT	CASLPPGSLNTGELFF	.	TRBV19	TRBJ2-2	few
TGTGCCAGCAGCCCCTGGACAGGGGCCTACGAGCAGTACTTC	CASSPWTGAYEQYF	TRBD1	TRBV9	TRBJ2-7	.
TGTGCCAGCAGCCCCGGGGAGGGGAGCACAGATACGCAGTATTTT	CASSPGEGSTDTQYF	TRBD2	TRBV11-3	TRBJ2-3	.
TGTGCCAGCGTTCCCGGGAATAGCGGCTACGAGCAGTACTTC	CASVPGNSGYEQYF	.	TRBV28	TRBJ2-7	.
TGCGCCAGCAGCCATTCCGGGACAGACATGAACACTGAAGCTTTCTTT	CASSHSGTDMNTEAFF	TRBD1	TRBV4-1	TRBJ1-1	.
TGTGCCAGCAGCGTAAACCCGGCTAGCGGGAGTTCCCCAGATACGCAGTATTTT	CASSVNPASGSSPDTQYF	TRBD2	TRBV9	TRBJ2-3	.
TGTGCCAGCAGCGCGAGAGCGGGGACCCCCCAAGAGACCCAGTACTTC	CASSARAGTPQETQYF	TRBD2	TRBV5-6	TRBJ2-5	.
TGTGCCAGCAGCTTAGTTTCGGGGACAGGTAGTCGTGGCTACACCTTC	CASSLVSGTGSRGYTF	TRBD1	TRBV7-9	TRBJ1-2	.
TGTGCCAGCAGCAAACAGGGAGGGTACGAGCAGTACTTC	CASSKQGGYEQYF	.	TRBV13	TRBJ2-7	.
TGTGCCATCCTCCTACCCGGGACAGGGATCGTCTCCTACGAGCAGTACTTC	CAILLPGTGIVSYEQYF	TRBD1	TRBV6-4	TRBJ2-7	few
TGTGCCAGCAGTGAAGAAGGGCCGGACATATCCTACGAGCAGTACTTC	CASSEEGPDISYEQYF	.	TRBV6-1	TRBJ2-7	few
TGCGCCAGCAGCTTGACAGGGCGCACAGATACGCAGTATTTT	CASSLTGRTDTQYF	.	TRBV5-1	TRBJ2-3	few
TGTGCCAGCAGCCACAGGGGAATCGTCACTGAAGCTTTCTTT	CASSHRGIVTEAFF	TRBD1	TRBV5-4	TRBJ1-1	few
TGTGCCACCAGCAGAGATCGATGGAGGGGGACCCAGTACTTC	CATSRDRWRGTQYF	.	TRBV15	TRBJ2-5	.
TGTGCCAGCTACCAACTAGCGGGAGGGCCTGCCGGGGAGCTGTTTTTT	CASYQLAGGPAGELFF	TRBD2	TRBV18	TRBJ2-2	.
TGTGCCAGCTCACCACCGACTAGCGGGAACACCCAGTACTTC	CASSPPTSGNTQYF	TRBD2	TRBV18	TRBJ2-5	.
TGTGCCAGCAGCTCGACAGGGGCCGGTCGGTACTTC	CASSSTGAGRYF	TRBD1	TRBV7-8	TRBJ2-7	few
TGTGCCAGCAGTCCAGGGGACAAAACCTACGAGCAGTACTTC	CASSPGDKTYEQYF	.	TRBV27	TRBJ2-7	.
TGCGCCAGCAGCCCTGGGGTACTAGCACCTTCCAAAAGGACCTCATACGAGCAGTACTTC	CASSPGVLAPSKRTSYEQYF	.	TRBV5-1	TRBJ2-7	.
TGTGCCAGCAGCTTACAGGCGGGAGTTAACCACGAGCAGTACTTC	CASSLQAGVNHEQYF	TRBD2	TRBV7-6	TRBJ2-7	few
TGTGCCAGCAGCTTAGAGGTCGCGGGGCCCTACGAGCAGTACTTC	CASSLEVAGPYEQYF	.	TRBV11-2	TRBJ2-7	.
TGTGCCAGCAGTGATGCGCTAGGGACAGGAGTTTCAGATACGCAGTATTTT	CASSDALGTGVSDTQYF	TRBD1	TRBV6-1	TRBJ2-3	.
TGTGCCAGCAGCCAAAACCCCGGACAGGTCCTCGGCGAGACCCAGTACTTC	CASSQNPGQVLGETQYF	TRBD1	TRBV2	TRBJ2-5	.
TGTGCCAGCTCACCACCGGTGGCTAGCGGTACCCACAATGAGCAGTTCTTC	CASSPPVASGTHNEQFF	TRBD2	TRBV18	TRBJ2-1	.
TGTGCCAGCTCATTACGGACAGGGGGGGACTCCTACGAGCAGTACTTC	CASSLRTGGDSYEQYF	TRBD1	TRBV18	TRBJ2-7	once
TGTGCCAGCGGGCCTAGCGGGATTTTGCAGTACTTC	CASGPSGILQYF	TRBD2	TRBV28	TRBJ2-7	.
TGTGCCAGCAGTACCCTAGCGGGGAGCTCCTACAATGAGCAGTTCTTC	CASSTLAGSSYNEQFF	TRBD2	TRBV27	TRBJ2-1	.
TGCAGCGTTACAACAACGGCCGGGTCACCCCTCCACTTT	CSVTTTAGSPLHF	.	TRBV29-1	TRBJ1-6	.
TGTGCCAGCAGTGAACCCCTGACTCTAGCGGGAGACTACGAGCAGTACTTC	CASSEPLTLAGDYEQYF	TRBD2	TRBV2	TRBJ2-7	.
TGTGCCAGTAGTCGTGGGACAGGGCGTGGCTACACCTTC	CASSRGTGRGYTF	TRBD1	TRBV19	TRBJ1-2	.
TGTGCCAGCAGTAACTCGGGTGGGCGAAAGACCCAGTACTTC	CASSNSGGRKTQYF	.	TRBV6-5	TRBJ2-5	.
TGTGCCAGCAGTGAACGCGGGAGGTCATCCTACAATGAGCAGTTCTTC	CASSERGRSSYNEQFF	TRBD2	TRBV25-1	TRBJ2-1	few
TGTGCCAGCAGCTTTGGACAGGACCAGTTCTTC	CASSFGQDQFF	TRBD1	TRBV7-2	TRBJ2-1	few
TGTGCCAGCAGTACACAGGACGCGGAGCCCCAGCATTTT	CASSTQDAEPQHF	.	TRBV6-6	TRBJ1-5	.
TGTGCCAGCAGCCAAGATCCGGGAGGGATCTCCTACGAGCAGTACTTC	CASSQDPGGISYEQYF	TRBD2	TRBV5-4	TRBJ2-7	.
TGTGCCAGCAGTTTATCGAGTCTAGCGGGAGACGAGCAGTACTTC	CASSLSSLAGDEQYF	TRBD2	TRBV27	TRBJ2-7	.
TGCGCCAGCAGCTTGGATAGGGGCAATGAGCAGTTCTTC	CASSLDRGNEQFF	.	TRBV5-1	TRBJ2-1	few
TGCAGCGCCGTAGCGGGTGGTGACTATGGCTACACCTTC	CSAVAGGDYGYTF	.	TRBV29-1	TRBJ1-2	.
TGTGCCAGCAGGCCCCTAGCGGGGGGGAACACCGGGGAGCTGTTTTTT	CASRPLAGGNTGELFF	TRBD2	TRBV5-4	TRBJ2-2	few
TGTGCCAGCAGCTTAGCGGGACACAGCCAAGAGACCCAGTACTTC	CASSLAGHSQETQYF	.	TRBV7-9	TRBJ2-5	.
TGTGCCAGCAGCCGGGACAGCTCCTACGAGCAGTACTTC	CASSRDSSYEQYF	TRBD1	TRBV9	TRBJ2-7	.